One sample yielded the 15 T cell receptor beta chains listed below, sequenced in a study of cytomegalovirus exposure and HLA in healthy donors (dated 2017 in TCRdb). Library preparation employed the immunoSEQ multiplex PCR assay. Sourced from immuneACCESS, this table was stored by TCRdb with only in-frame sequences that have V and J called. A share of the clones is absent; for the studies checked, an unresolved V gene accounts for under half, and the remainder has no known explanation. The sample table lists some 120,000 clones, nearly 90% of them with a count of one. Less than 1.5% of the sample comes from the top ten. Sequenced material: PBMCs. All receptors come from a woman younger than 35 in good health and CMV-seronegative.

This clone came up once. The chain uses TRBV14 and TRBJ2-1; no definite D call. Germline values: CDR1 SGHDN, CDR2 FVKESK. Trimming took off 5 bases at V and 9 bases at J, with 17 bases between the two ends. CDR3 length: 14 residues. The CDR3 nucleotides read TGTGCCAGCAGCAACCGGCTAGGAAAGCGTGAGCAGTTCTTC. This translates into CASSNRLGKREQFF.

The CDR3 DNA reads as TGTGCCAGCAGCCCCTCGAACACTGAAGCTTTCTTT. Its protein product is CASSPSNTEAFF. The chain employs TRBV11-3 and TRBJ1-1; D uncertain. Trimming removed 5 bases at V and 1 base at J, with 5 bases between. This CDR3 region has 12 residues. Germline V gene sequence: CDR1 SGHNT, CDR2 YENEEA.

The CDR3 nucleotides read TGTGCCTGGAGTAGGATAGCGGTAACGCAGTATTTT. It translates to CAWSRIAVTQYF. This sequence joins TRBV30 and TRBJ2-3; maybe TRBD2 (6 bases). The V and J ends lost 2 bases and 9 bases respectively, with 12 bases between them. CDR3 length: 12 residues. The germline gives CDR1 GTSNPN, CDR2 SVGIG (reference sequence). The variable domain in full, completed from reference TRBV30 and TRBJ2-3, reads SQTIHQWPATLVQPVGSPLSLECTVEGTSNPNLYWYRQAAGRGLQLLFYSVGIGQISSEVPQNLSASRPQDRQFILSSKKLLLSDSGFYLCAWSRIAVTQYFGPGTRLTVL.

The V gene is TRBV19, the J gene TRBJ1-4; D is unresolved. The V end lost 5 bases, the J end lost 5 bases, and 12 bases lay between the germline ends. Per the germline V gene, CDR1 is LNHDA and CDR2 is SQIVND (reference sequence). The CDR3 is 14 residues long. CDR3: CASSSRTQNEKLFF. CDR3 DNA: TGTGCCAGTAGTTCGCGGACTCAAAATGAAAAACTGTTTTTT.

The chain has TRBV5-6 and TRBJ2-2; D is perhaps TRBD1 (6 bases). Germline lookup yields CDR1 SGHDT and CDR2 YYEEEE. Trimming removed 5 bases from V and 0 bases from J, with 14 bases in between. The CDR3 is 16 amino acids. The CDR3 coding sequence is TGTGCCAGCAGGCGTACAGGGATTCCGAACACCGGGGAGCTGTTTTTT. It specifies CASRRTGIPNTGELFF.

The genes are TRBV18 and TRBJ1-5, with D hard to call. V dropped 4 bases and J dropped 15 bases, with 19 bases sitting between them. The CDR3 has 13 residues. Germline-derived CDR1 and CDR2 are KGHSH and LQKENI. In DNA form, the CDR3 reads TGTGCCAGCTCACTTTTATCGGGTGACGTTCCGCATTTT. Translated, it gives CASSLLSGDVPHF.

The rearrangement uses TRBV28 and TRBJ2-7, with D unclear. Deletions cut 4 bases from V and 2 bases from J, with 3 bases between. Germline CDR1 reads MDHEN; CDR2 reads SYDVKM. The CDR3 consists of 11 residues. This CDR3 reads CASSSPYEQYF. The CDR3 coding sequence is TGTGCCAGCAGTTCTCCCTACGAGCAGTACTTC. Based on the CDR3 plus reference TRBV28 and TRBJ2-7, the full variable domain is DVKVTQSSRYLVKRTGEKVFLECVQDMDHENMFWYRQDPGLGLRLIYFSYDVKMKEKGDIPEGYSVSREKKERFSLILESASTNQTSMYLCASSSPYEQYFGPGTRLTVT.

This rearrangement joins TRBV14 to TRBJ2-7; no firm D call. This CDR3 contains 14 residues. V was trimmed by 2 bases and J by 0 bases, leaving 8 bases between them. Germline values: CDR1 SGHDN, CDR2 FVKESK. CDR3 protein: CASSQFRSSYEQYF. The CDR3 coding sequence is TGTGCCAGCAGCCAATTTCGGAGCTCCTACGAGCAGTACTTC.

This clone was seen only a few times. The chain combines TRBV6-6 with TRBJ1-4; weak D call: TRBD1 (6 bases). With 4 bases removed from V and 8 bases from J, the gap between germline ends came to 17 bases. Germline CDR1 and CDR2: MNHNY and SVGAGI (reference sequence). CDR3 length equals 15 residues. The CDR3 sequence is CASSSVGTRQEKLFF. The CDR3 bases are TGTGCCAGCAGTTCCGTCGGGACAAGACAGGAAAAACTGTTTTTT.

As to this clone: Other nucleotide sequences in the sample specify the same CDR3. The CDR3 region is CASSPGQSNQPQHF. The DNA of the CDR3 is TGTGCCAGCAGTCCCGGACAGAGCAATCAGCCCCAGCATTTT. This rearrangement joins TRBV6-5 to TRBJ1-5, with a tentative D call TRBD1 (6 bases). Trimming took 5 bases from V and 1 from J, leaving 9 bases between them. The CDR3 is 14 amino acids. Germline-derived CDR1 and CDR2 are MNHEY and SVGAGI.

CDR3 DNA sequence: TGTGCCAGCAGCTTACAGGGCGGTGAGCAGTTCTTC. This gives the protein CASSLQGGEQFF. The V call is TRBV5-6, the J call TRBJ2-1, with TRBD1 as a possible D gene (6 bases). The CDR3 runs to 12 residues. With 2 bases removed from V and 9 bases from J, the gap between germline ends came to 9 bases. CDR1 and CDR2 from the germline V gene are SGHDT and YYEEEE.

This chain uses TRBV18 with TRBJ2-5, with 12 positions matching TRBD2. From germline, CDR1 is KGHSH and CDR2 LQKENI. CDR3 length: 17 residues. V shed 0 bases and J 3 bases; nucleotides not matched to a gene: 5. The CDR3 spells CASSPPRLAGAEETQYF. The CDR3 nucleotides read TGTGCCAGCTCACCACCTCGACTAGCGGGAGCGGAAGAGACCCAGTACTTC.

The gene calls are TRBV27 and TRBJ1-1; no clear D gene. Germline V lookup: CDR1 MNHEY, CDR2 SMNVEV (reference sequence). V lost 5 bases and J lost 5, with 12 bases in between. This CDR3 region has 13 residues. CDR3 loop: CASSPNSGTEAFF. The CDR3 coding sequence is TGTGCCAGCAGTCCCAATAGCGGAACTGAAGCTTTCTTT.

This clone showed up just once. J is TRBJ2-1 and V is TRBV9; 7 bases agree with TRBD1. The germline gives CDR1 SGDLS, CDR2 YYNGEE. The CDR3 covers 14 residues. The V segment lost 4 bases and the J segment 5 bases; nucleotides outside the gene matches: 6. In DNA, the CDR3 is TGTGCCAGCAGCCCGATAACAGGGGACAATGAGCAGTTCTTC. The encoded protein is CASSPITGDNEQFF.

The gene calls are TRBV27 and TRBJ2-1, with 8 bases fitting TRBD2. V lost 6 bases, J lost 8 bases, and 6 bases stayed unmatched. Germline CDR1 and CDR2: MNHEY and SMNVEV (reference sequence). CDR3 length: 13 amino acids. The CDR3 sequence is CASSRGGIDEQFF. CDR3 nucleotides: TGTGCCAGCAGCCGGGGGGGCATCGATGAGCAGTTCTTC.